The entry below gives a single T cell receptor beta chain sequence along with its context. Its antigen is not identified. The source of the sample is a study of cytomegalovirus exposure and HLA in healthy donors. Study-wide results and limits: With high specificity and sensitivity, the classifier reportedly diagnosed cytomegalovirus status.

13 Jbeta primers and 60 Vbeta primers were used for the PCR. Clones were read by immunoSEQ multiplex PCR, and TCRdb kept only the in-frame ones, dropping some. The repertoire holds 100,000 to 150,000 clones, with over 70% as singletons. The V gene's germline CDR1 is MNHNY and CDR2 SVGAGI (reference sequence). The V and J ends lost 6 bases and 6 bases, in that order; junction bases with no gene match: 6. This CDR3 has 14 amino acids. The V and J genes are TRBV6-6 and TRBJ1-5; 9 bases map to TRBD1. The sequenced material came from PBMCs. The sequence derives from a woman aged 50 to 65 in good health and CMV-seronegative. The CDR3 DNA sequence: TGTGCCAGCAGGGGGACAGGGCCAGGTCAGCCCCAGCATTTT. The encoded protein is CASRGTGPGQPQHF.